This is a list of T cell receptor beta chains from one sample in a study of blood T cell repertoires in COVID-19. This table comes from immunoSEQ multiplex PCR, and its TCRdb copy is limited to in-frame clones, with some not included. Of approximately 52,000 clones in the sample, around 93% were seen once. The sample consisted of peripheral blood. These receptors all come from a man between 50 and 59 years old with acute or convalescent COVID-19. CDR3s include the opening cysteine and the closing phenylalanine or tryptophan. The D gene is left open where the match is weak. Some rows mark clone size as missing; the rest say once, few, many or name a class of expanded clone.

len	d_gene	v_gene	abundance	j_gene	CDR3aa	CDR3nt
16	TRBD2	TRBV11-3	-	TRBJ2-3	CASSFSGGAVADTQYF	TGTGCCAGCAGCTTCAGCGGGGGGGCCGTTGCGGATACGCAGTATTTT
14	TRBD2	TRBV2	-	TRBJ2-3	CASTQRGGTDTQYF	TGTGCCAGCACGCAGCGGGGGGGCACAGATACGCAGTATTTT
13	-	TRBV28	-	TRBJ2-7	CASRGAPSYEQYF	TGTGCCAGCAGAGGTGCGCCTAGCTACGAGCAGTACTTC
13	-	TRBV4-1	-	TRBJ2-7	CASSQEPGNEQYF	TGCGCCAGCAGCCAAGAACCAGGGAACGAGCAGTACTTC
17	-	TRBV23-1	-	TRBJ2-2	CASSQAKQGEDTGELFF	TGCGCCAGCAGTCAAGCAAAACAGGGAGAGGACACCGGGGAGCTGTTTTTT
15	-	TRBV5-6	-	TRBJ2-5	CASSLDNWRQETQYF	TGTGCCAGCAGCTTGGATAACTGGCGGCAAGAGACCCAGTACTTC
14	-	TRBV5-1	-	TRBJ1-2	CASSLAGDEHGYTF	TGCGCCAGCAGCTTGGCGGGGGATGAACATGGCTACACCTTC
16	TRBD1	TRBV5-5	once	TRBJ1-5	CASSEYPGQGDQPQHF	TGTGCCAGCAGCGAATACCCCGGACAGGGGGATCAGCCCCAGCATTTT
15	TRBD1	TRBV3-1/TRBV3-2	-	TRBJ1-1	CASSQGTGGNTEAFF	TGTGCCAGCAGCCAAGGGACAGGGGGAAACACTGAAGCTTTCTTT
15	-	TRBV29-1	-	TRBJ2-3	CSVTRGTSSTDTQYF	TGCAGCGTAACCCGTGGGACATCTAGCACAGATACGCAGTATTTT
13	-	TRBV10-3	-	TRBJ2-1	CAIRGGKDNEQFF	TGTGCCATCAGGGGGGGAAAGGACAATGAGCAGTTCTTC
15	-	TRBV10-2	-	TRBJ1-2	CASSEIQGRDYGYTF	TGCGCCAGCAGTGAGATCCAGGGGAGGGACTATGGCTACACCTTC
13	TRBD1	TRBV27	-	TRBJ1-2	CASSYRGVYGYTF	TGTGCCAGCAGTTACAGGGGAGTATATGGCTACACCTTC
15	TRBD1	TRBV11-2	-	TRBJ1-6	CASSPGDSYNSPLHF	TGTGCCAGCAGCCCGGGGGACAGTTATAATTCACCCCTCCACTTT
13	-	TRBV2	-	TRBJ2-7	CASKGGGMAEQYF	TGTGCCAGCAAGGGAGGGGGTATGGCCGAGCAGTACTTC
15	TRBD1	TRBV6-5	-	TRBJ1-2	CASSTDRGRGYGYTF	TGTGCCAGCAGTACGGACAGGGGGCGAGGCTATGGCTACACCTTC
13	-	TRBV4-2	-	TRBJ1-5	CASSQDFNQPQHF	TGTGCCAGCAGCCAAGACTTCAATCAGCCCCAGCATTTT
13	TRBD1	TRBV4-1	-	TRBJ2-7	CASSHDRDYEQYF	TGCGCCAGCAGCCATGACAGGGACTACGAGCAGTACTTC
11	-	TRBV30	-	TRBJ1-2	CAWFGELGYTF	TGTGCCTGGTTCGGGGAGTTGGGGTACACCTTC
15	-	TRBV6-4	-	TRBJ2-2	CASSDYGLGTGELFF	TGTGCCAGCAGTGACTATGGGCTGGGCACCGGGGAGCTGTTTTTT